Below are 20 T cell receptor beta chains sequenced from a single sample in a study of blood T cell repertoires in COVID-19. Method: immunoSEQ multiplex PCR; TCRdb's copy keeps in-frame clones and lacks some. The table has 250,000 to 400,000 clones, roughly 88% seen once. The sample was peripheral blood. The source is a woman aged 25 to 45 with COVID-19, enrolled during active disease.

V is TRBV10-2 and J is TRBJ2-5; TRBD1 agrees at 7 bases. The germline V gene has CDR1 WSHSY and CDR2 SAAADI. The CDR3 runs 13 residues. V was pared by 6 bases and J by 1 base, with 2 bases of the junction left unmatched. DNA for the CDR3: TGCGCCAGCAGGGGGACAGCCCAAGAGACCCAGTACTTC. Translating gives CASRGTAQETQYF.

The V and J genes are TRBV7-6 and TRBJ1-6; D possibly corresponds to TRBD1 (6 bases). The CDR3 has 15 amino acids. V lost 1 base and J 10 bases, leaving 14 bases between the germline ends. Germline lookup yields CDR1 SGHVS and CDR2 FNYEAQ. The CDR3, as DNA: TGTGCCAGCAGCTTAGGGGCAGGGGTGGGATCACCCCTCCACTTT. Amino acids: CASSLGAGVGSPLHF.

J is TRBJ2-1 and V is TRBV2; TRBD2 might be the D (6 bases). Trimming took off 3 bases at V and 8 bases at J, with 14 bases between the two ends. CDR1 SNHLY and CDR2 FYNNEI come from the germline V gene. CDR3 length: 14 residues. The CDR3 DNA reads TGTGCCAGCAGTGAGGGACTCCTTTTCGATGAGCAGTTCTTC. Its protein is CASSEGLLFDEQFF.

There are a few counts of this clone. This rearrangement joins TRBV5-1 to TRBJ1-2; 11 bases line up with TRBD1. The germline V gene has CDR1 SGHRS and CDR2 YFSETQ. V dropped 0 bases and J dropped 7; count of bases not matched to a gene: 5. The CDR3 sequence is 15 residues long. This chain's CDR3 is CASSLDGTGGFGYTF. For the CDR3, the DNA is TGCGCCAGCAGCTTGGACGGGACAGGGGGGTTTGGCTACACCTTC.

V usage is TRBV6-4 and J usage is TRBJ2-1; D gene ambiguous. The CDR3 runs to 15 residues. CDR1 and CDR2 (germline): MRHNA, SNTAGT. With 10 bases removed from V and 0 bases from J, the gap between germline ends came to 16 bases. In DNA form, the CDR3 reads TGTGCCACCTCGATGATCCCCAGCTCCTACAATGAGCAGTTCTTC. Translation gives CATSMIPSSYNEQFF.

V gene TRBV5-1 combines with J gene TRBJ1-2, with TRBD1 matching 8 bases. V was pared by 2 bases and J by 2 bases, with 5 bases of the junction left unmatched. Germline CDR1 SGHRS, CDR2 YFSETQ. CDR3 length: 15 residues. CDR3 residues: CASSFTGGANYGYTF. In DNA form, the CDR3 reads TGCGCCAGCAGCTTCACAGGGGGAGCAAACTATGGCTACACCTTC.

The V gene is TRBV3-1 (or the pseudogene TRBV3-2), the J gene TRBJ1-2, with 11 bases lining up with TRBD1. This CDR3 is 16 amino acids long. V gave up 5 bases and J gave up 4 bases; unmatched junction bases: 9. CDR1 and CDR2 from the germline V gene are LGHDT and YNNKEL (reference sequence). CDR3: CASSSTGTGGLYGYTF. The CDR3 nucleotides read TGTGCCAGCAGCAGTACCGGGACAGGGGGTCTCTATGGCTACACCTTC.

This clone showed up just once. In DNA form, the CDR3 reads TGTGCCAGCAGTTCCCACCCGACTAGCGGGGTGACCTACGAGCAGTACTTC. Residues: CASSSHPTSGVTYEQYF. The chain combines TRBV6-2 or TRBV6-3 with TRBJ2-7, with 11 positions matching TRBD2. V lost 4 bases and J lost 2; bases outside the gene matches: 10. Germline CDR1 reads MNHEY; CDR2 reads SVGEGT. The CDR3 length is 17 residues.

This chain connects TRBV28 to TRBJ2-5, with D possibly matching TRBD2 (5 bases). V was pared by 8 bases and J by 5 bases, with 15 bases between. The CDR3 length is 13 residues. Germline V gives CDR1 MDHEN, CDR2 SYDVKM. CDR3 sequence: CASLSEGWETQYF. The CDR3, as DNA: TGTGCCAGCCTCTCCGAGGGATGGGAGACCCAGTACTTC.

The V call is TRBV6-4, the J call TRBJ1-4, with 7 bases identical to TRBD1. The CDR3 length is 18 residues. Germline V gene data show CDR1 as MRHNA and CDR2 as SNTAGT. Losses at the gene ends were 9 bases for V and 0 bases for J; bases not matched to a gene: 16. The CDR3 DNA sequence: TGTGCCAGAAGCCGGGACAGCCAATTTTCCGCAACTAATGAAAAACTGTTTTTT. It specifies CARSRDSQFSATNEKLFF.

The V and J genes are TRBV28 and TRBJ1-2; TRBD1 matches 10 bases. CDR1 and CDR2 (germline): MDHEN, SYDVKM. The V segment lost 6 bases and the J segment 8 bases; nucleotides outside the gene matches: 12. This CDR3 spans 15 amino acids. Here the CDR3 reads CASSPRPTGGKGYTF. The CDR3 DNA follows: TGTGCCAGCAGCCCCAGGCCGACAGGGGGCAAGGGCTACACCTTC.

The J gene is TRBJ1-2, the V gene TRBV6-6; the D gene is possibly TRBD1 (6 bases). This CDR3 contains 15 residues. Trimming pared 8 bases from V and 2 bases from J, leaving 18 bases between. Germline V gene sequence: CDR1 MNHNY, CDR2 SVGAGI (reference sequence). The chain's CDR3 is CASYPGGALNYGYTF. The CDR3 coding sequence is TGTGCCAGCTATCCTGGGGGGGCGTTGAACTATGGCTACACCTTC.

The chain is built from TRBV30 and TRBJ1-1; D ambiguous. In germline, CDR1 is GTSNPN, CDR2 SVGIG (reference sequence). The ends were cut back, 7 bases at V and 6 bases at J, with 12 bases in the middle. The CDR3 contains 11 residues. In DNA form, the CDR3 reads TGTGCCTATTGGACGGAGGCTGAAGCTTTCTTT. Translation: CAYWTEAEAFF. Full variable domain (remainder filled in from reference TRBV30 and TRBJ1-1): SQTIHQWPATLVQPVGSPLSLECTVEGTSNPNLYWYRQAAGRGLQLLFYSVGIGQISSEVPQNLSASRPQDRQFILSSKKLLLSDSGFYLCAYWTEAEAFFGQGTRLTVV.

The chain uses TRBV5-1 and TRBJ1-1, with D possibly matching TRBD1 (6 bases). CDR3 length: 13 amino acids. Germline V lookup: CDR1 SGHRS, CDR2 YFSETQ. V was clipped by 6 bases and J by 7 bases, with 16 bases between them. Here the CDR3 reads CASTHAQGGEAFF. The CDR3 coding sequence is TGCGCCAGCACCCATGCGCAAGGGGGTGAAGCTTTCTTT.

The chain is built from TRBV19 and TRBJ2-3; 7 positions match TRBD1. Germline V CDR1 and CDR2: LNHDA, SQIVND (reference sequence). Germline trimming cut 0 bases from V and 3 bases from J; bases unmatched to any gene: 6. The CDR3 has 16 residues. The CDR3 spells CASSIDPATGTDTQYF. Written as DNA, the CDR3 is TGTGCCAGTAGTATAGACCCCGCGACAGGGACAGATACGCAGTATTTT.

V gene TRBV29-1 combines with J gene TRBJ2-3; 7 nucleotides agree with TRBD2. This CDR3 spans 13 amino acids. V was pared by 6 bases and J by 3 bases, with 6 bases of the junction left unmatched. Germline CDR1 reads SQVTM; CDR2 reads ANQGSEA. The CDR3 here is CSVSTSRTDTQYF. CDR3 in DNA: TGCAGCGTCTCGACTAGCCGGACAGATACGCAGTATTTT.

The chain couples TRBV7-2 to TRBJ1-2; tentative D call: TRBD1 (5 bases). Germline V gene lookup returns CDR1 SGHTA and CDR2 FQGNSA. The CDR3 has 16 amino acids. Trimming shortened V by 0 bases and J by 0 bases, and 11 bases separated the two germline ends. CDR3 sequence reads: CASSLAQGIPNYGYTF. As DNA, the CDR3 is TGTGCCAGCAGCTTAGCGCAGGGTATTCCTAACTATGGCTACACCTTC.

CDR3 sequence reads: CASSIDRRAEQYV. CDR3 in DNA: TGTGCCAGTAGTATAGATCGGAGGGCCGAGCAGTACGTC. V gene TRBV19 combines with J gene TRBJ2-7, with a weak D call TRBD2 (6 bases). The CDR3 is 13 amino acids. The germline gives CDR1 LNHDA, CDR2 SQIVND (reference sequence). V shed 0 bases and J shed 6 bases, with 9 bases lying between them.

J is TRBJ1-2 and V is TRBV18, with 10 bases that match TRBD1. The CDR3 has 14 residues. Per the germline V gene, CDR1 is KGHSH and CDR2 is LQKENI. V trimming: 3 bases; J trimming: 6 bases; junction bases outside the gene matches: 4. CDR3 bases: TGTGCCAGCTCACCGAGACAGGGGGCGGATGGCTACACCTTC. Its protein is CASSPRQGADGYTF. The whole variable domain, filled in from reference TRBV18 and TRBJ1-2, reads NAGVMQNPRHLVRRRGQEARLRCSPMKGHSHVYWYRQLPEEGLKFMVYLQKENIIDESGMPKERFSAEFPKEGPSILRIQQVVRGDSAAYFCASSPRQGADGYTFGSGTRLTVV.

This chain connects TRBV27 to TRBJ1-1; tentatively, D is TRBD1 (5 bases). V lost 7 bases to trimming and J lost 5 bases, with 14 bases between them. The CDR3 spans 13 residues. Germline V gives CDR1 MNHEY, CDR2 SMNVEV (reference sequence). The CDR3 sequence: CASKVEGDTEAFF. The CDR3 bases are TGTGCCAGCAAAGTAGAAGGGGATACTGAAGCTTTCTTT.